The 4 T cell receptor beta chains listed next were all sequenced from one sample in a study of T cells in tumors after PD-1 blockade. The assay was immunoSEQ multiplex PCR, and TCRdb's table has in-frame clones only and misses some. The data show some 9,300 clones, with 67% seen just once and around 13% held by the top ten. The specimen comprised tumor tissue, sampled after anti-PD-1 treatment. These receptors were collected from a human donor with basal cell carcinoma.

The table lists this clone with a count of one. The chain uses TRBV11-1 and TRBJ2-7, with D possibly TRBD1 on 6 matching bases. The CDR3 length is 15 residues. V lost 5 bases and J 2 bases, leaving 16 bases between the germline ends. CDR1 and CDR2 (germline): SGHAT, FQDESV (reference sequence). CDR3 sequence: CASSQTRGFTYEQYF. CDR3 nucleotides: TGTGCCAGCAGCCAGACGAGGGGGTTTACCTACGAGCAGTACTTC.

The chain links TRBV18 to TRBJ1-1, with TRBD1 identical over 7 bases. Germline V gene data show CDR1 as KGHSH and CDR2 as LQKENI. J was trimmed by 0 bases and V by 4 bases; bases with no gene match: 2. The CDR3 spans 14 residues. In DNA form, the CDR3 reads TGTGCCAGCTCACAAGGGACAGTGAACACTGAAGCTTTCTTT. This sequence encodes CASSQGTVNTEAFF.

The chain uses TRBV4-3 and TRBJ1-4; TRBD1 matches 11 bases. The junction had 4 bases not matched to a gene; V was cut back by 0 bases and J by 4 bases. CDR1 and CDR2 (germline): LGHNA, YSLEER. CDR3 length: 17 amino acids. For the CDR3, the DNA is TGCGCCAGCAGCCAAGACGGGACAGGGGGGCGTAATGAAAAACTGTTTTTT. Translation gives CASSQDGTGGRNEKLFF.

This CDR3 is CASSRFAGVGETQYF. In DNA form, the CDR3 reads TGTGCCAGCAGCCGTTTTGCGGGGGTGGGAGAGACCCAGTACTTC. The chain joins TRBV7-2 to TRBJ2-5; 7 positions agree with TRBD2. Per the germline V gene, CDR1 is SGHTA and CDR2 is FQGNSA. CDR3 length equals 15 residues. The V and J ends lost 5 bases and 4 bases, in that order; junction bases with no gene match: 10.